This is a list of T cell receptor beta chains from one sample in a study of T-cell reconstitution after alpha-beta-depleted transplantation in children. MiXCR, run by TCRdb on the PCR reads, gives a single entry per CDR3 protein. The sample includes 800,000 to 1,000,000 distinct CDR3 sequences, roughly 29% of them seen just once. Sequenced here: PBMCs, mostly from graft donor cells, sampled 360 days after TCRalphabeta/CD19-depleted stem cell transplant. Source of these receptors: a boy in the first two years of life who had a stem cell transplant for SCID, so the T cells may come from the graft donor. Both conserved end residues are part of each CDR3. Fields, in order: V gene, D gene, CDR3 length, CDR3 protein. The D gene is left open where the match is weak.

TRBV12-3/TRBV12-4	NA	15	CASTGGGGFYNEQFF
TRBV12-3/TRBV12-4	NA	15	CASSPSGMIRGELFF
TRBV12-3/TRBV12-4	NA	13	CASSQQRSYEQYF
TRBV5-1	TRBD2	16	CASSSRPGTSFDTQYF
TRBV11-2	NA	11	CASRPLYVQYF
TRBV27	TRBD1	18	CASSYLYRDRDFQETQYF
TRBV7-9	TRBD2	17	CASSLGLAGGHVDTQYF
TRBV11-1	TRBD2	17	CASSLTSGGPVTDTQYF
TRBV6-4	NA	16	CASSDSMSGDSNEQFF
TRBV11-3	TRBD1	14	CASQLTGGGEKLFF
TRBV24-1	TRBD1	17	CATSDWGTGVPSYEQYF
TRBV20-1	NA	12	CSALGHTDTQYF
TRBV6-5	TRBD1	12	CATTGRLSEAFF
TRBV5-1	NA	15	CASNSVTGSTDTQYF
TRBV5-5	TRBD1	17	CASSLWWGQGLTDTQYF
TRBV12-3/TRBV12-4	NA	15	CASSSVGSLSYEQYF
TRBV12-3/TRBV12-4	NA	16	CASSLREGLGNQPQHF
TRBV20-1	NA	16	CSASRLVQQPKETQYF
TRBV4-1	TRBD1	15	CASSQGTGEDYEQYF
TRBV12-3/TRBV12-4	TRBD1	15	CASNRQGTHTDTQYF
TRBV7-6	NA	17	CASSLAGSLRANEKLFF
TRBV18	NA	15	CASATTGSPPYEQYF
TRBV7-3	NA	16	CASSLRAKANTGELFF
TRBV7-2	TRBD1	16	CASSDGQGSSYNEQFF
TRBV20-1	TRBD1	14	CSASWDRGGDTQYF
TRBV12-3/TRBV12-4	TRBD1	14	CASSTRTGTDTQYF